This T cell receptor beta chain is from a study of cytomegalovirus exposure and HLA in healthy donors. General study points: A missense variant in DCLRE1C was later tied to TCR beta V- and J-gene trimming.

About this clone: The antigen remains undetermined.

Germline lookup yields CDR1 LNHDA and CDR2 SQIVND (reference sequence). The CDR3 is made up of 16 amino acids. Trimming at V came to 7 bases and at J to 3 bases, leaving 7 bases not matched to a gene. The PCR used 60 Vbeta and 13 Jbeta primers. Measured with immunoSEQ multiplex PCR; TCRdb has only the in-frame clones, and not every one. The data show 150,000 or so clones, roughly 73% seen once. The receptor was isolated from a woman in her twenties or thirties in good health and CMV-seronegative. Material: PBMCs. The chain has TRBV19 and TRBJ2-1, with 12 nucleotides matching TRBD2. DNA of the CDR3: TGTGCCAGTAAATTAACTAGCGGGGGGAACTACAATGAGCAGTTCTTC. This gives the protein CASKLTSGGNYNEQFF. Combining the CDR3 with reference TRBV19 and TRBJ2-1 gives the whole variable domain DGGITQSPKYLFRKEGQNVTLSCEQNLNHDAMYWYRQDPGQGLRLIYYSQIVNDFQKGDIAEGYSVSREKKESFPLTVTSAQKNPTAFYLCASKLTSGGNYNEQFFGPGTRLTVL.